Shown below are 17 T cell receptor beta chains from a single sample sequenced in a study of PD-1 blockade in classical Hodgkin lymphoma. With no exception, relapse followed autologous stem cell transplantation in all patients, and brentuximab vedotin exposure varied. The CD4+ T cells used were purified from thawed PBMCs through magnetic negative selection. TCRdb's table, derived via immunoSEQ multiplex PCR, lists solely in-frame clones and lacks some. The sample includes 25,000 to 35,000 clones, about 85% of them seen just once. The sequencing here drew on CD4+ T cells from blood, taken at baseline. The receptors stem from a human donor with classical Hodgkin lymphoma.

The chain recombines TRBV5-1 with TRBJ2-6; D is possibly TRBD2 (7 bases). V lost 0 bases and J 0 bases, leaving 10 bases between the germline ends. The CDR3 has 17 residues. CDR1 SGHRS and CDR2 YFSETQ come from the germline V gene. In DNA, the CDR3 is TGCGCCAGCAGCTTGGCGGGGGGCGTCTCTGGGGCCAACGTCCTGACTTTC. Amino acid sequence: CASSLAGGVSGANVLTF.

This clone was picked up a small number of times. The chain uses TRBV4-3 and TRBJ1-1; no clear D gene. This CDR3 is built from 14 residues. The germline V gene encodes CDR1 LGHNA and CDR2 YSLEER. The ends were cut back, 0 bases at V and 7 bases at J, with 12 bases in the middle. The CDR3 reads CASSQDRRVGEAFF. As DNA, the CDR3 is TGCGCCAGCAGCCAAGATCGGCGGGTTGGTGAAGCTTTCTTT.

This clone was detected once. In DNA, the CDR3 is TGTGCCACCAGCAGAGAGAGGGCCACGGGGCCAAATCAGCCCCAGCATTTT. Its translation: CATSRERATGPNQPQHF. This rearrangement joins TRBV15 to TRBJ1-5, with TRBD1 as a possible D gene (5 bases). From germline, CDR1 is LNHNV and CDR2 YYDKDF (reference sequence). The CDR3 consists of 17 residues. The V end was cut by 0 bases, the J end by 4 bases, with 16 bases between.

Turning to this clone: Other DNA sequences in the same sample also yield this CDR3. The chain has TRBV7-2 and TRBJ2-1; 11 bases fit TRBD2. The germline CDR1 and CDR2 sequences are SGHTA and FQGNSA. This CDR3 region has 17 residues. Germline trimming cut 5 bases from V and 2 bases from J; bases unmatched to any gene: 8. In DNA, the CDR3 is TGTGCCAGCAGCAAAACGGAACTAGCGGGGGCCTACAATGAGCAGTTCTTC. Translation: CASSKTELAGAYNEQFF.

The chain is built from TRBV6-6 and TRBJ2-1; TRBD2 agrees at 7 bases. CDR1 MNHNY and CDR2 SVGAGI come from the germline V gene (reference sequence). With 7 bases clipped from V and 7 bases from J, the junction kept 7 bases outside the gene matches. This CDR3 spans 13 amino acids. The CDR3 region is CASKAGSGNEQFF. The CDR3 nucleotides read TGTGCCAGCAAAGCGGGATCGGGGAATGAGCAGTTCTTC.

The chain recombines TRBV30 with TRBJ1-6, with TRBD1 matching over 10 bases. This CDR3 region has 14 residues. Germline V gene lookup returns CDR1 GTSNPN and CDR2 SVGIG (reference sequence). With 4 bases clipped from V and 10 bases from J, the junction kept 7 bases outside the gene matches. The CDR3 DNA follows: TGTGCCTGGACGACAGGGGGCATAGGGTCACCCCTCCACTTT. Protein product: CAWTTGGIGSPLHF.

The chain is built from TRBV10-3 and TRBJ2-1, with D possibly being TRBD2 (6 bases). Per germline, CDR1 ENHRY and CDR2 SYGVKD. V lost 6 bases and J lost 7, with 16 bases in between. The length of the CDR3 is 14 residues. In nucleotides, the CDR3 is TGTGCCATCAGGCCCCCTAGCGCGGAAAATGAGCAGTTCTTC. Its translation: CAIRPPSAENEQFF.

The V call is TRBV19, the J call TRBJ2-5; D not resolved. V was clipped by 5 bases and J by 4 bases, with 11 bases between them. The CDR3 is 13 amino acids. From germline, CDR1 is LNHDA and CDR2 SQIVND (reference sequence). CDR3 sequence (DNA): TGTGCCAGTAGTTTTCTCCTAGGAGAGACCCAGTACTTC. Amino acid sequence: CASSFLLGETQYF.

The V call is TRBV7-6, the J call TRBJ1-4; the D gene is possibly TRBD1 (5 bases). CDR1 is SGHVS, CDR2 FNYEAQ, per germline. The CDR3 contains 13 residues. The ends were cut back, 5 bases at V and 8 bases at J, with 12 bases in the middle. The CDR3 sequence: CASSAGTGEKLFF. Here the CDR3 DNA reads TGTGCCAGCAGCGCCGGGACTGGGGAAAAACTGTTTTTT.

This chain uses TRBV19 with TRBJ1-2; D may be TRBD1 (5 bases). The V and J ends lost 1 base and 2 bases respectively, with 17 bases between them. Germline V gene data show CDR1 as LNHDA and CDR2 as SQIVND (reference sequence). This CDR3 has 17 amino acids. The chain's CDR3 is CASSIVGATSLNYGYTF. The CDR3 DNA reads TGTGCCAGTAGTATAGTCGGGGCCACCTCTTTGAACTATGGCTACACCTTC.

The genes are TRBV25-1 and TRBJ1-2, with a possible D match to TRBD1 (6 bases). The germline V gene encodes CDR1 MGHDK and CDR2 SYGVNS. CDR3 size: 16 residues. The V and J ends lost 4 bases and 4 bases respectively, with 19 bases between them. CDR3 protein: CASSGSRDTRFYGYTF. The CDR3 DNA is TGTGCCAGCAGTGGCTCCCGGGACACTCGGTTCTATGGCTACACCTTC.

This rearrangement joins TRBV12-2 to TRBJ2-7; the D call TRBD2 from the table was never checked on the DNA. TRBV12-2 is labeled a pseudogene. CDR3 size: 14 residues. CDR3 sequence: CASRSSKEPYEQYF. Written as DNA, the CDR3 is TGTGCAAGTCGCTCTTCGAAGGAGCCCTACGAGCAGTACTTC.

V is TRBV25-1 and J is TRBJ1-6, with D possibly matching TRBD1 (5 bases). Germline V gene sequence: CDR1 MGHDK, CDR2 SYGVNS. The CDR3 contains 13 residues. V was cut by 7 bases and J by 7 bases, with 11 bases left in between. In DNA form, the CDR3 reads TGTGCCAGCAAAGAGGGGAGAAATTCACCCCTCCACTTT. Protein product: CASKEGRNSPLHF.

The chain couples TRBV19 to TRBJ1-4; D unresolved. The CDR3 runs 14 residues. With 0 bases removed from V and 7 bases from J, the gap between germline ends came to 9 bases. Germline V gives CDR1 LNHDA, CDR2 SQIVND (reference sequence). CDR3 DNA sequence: TGTGCCAGTAGTATAGATTCCGGTGTTGAAAAACTGTTTTTT. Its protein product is CASSIDSGVEKLFF.

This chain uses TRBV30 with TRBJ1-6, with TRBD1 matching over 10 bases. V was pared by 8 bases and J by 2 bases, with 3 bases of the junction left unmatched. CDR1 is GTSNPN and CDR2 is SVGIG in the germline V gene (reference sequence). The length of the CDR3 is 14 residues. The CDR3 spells CAGTGETYNSPLHF. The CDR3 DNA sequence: TGTGCCGGGACAGGGGAGACCTATAATTCACCCCTCCACTTT.

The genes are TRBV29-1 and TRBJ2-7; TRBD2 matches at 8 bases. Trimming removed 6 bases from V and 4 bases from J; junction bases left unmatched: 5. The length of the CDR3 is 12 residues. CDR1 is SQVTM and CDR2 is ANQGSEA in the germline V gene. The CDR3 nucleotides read TGCAGCGTCCGGGGGGGGGCGTACGAGCAGTACTTC. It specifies CSVRGGAYEQYF.

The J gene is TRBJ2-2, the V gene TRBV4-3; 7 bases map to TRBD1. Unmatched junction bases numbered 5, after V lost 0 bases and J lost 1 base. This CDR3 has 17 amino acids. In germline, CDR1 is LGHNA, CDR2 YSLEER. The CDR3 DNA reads TGCGCCAGCAGCCAAGATTTCTACAGGGGGAACACCGGGGAGCTGTTTTTT. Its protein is CASSQDFYRGNTGELFF.